This T cell receptor beta chain was profiled in a study of blood T cell repertoires in COVID-19. Measured with immunoSEQ multiplex PCR; TCRdb has only the in-frame clones, and not every one. The table lists about 290,000 clones, around nine tenths of them singletons. The V gene lost 6 bases and the J gene lost 0 bases, with 19 bases spanning the gap. This CDR3 spans 17 amino acids. CDR1 SGHRS and CDR2 YFSETQ come from the germline V gene. The rearrangement uses TRBV5-1 and TRBJ2-1; weak D call: TRBD1 (5 bases). This TCR was recovered from a woman between 40 and 55 years old who had recovered from COVID-19. Sequencing used peripheral blood. The CDR3 coding sequence is TGCGCCAGCACCCCAGGCACAGGTTCCCGCTCCTACAATGAGCAGTTCTTC. Its protein product is CASTPGTGSRSYNEQFF.